This section outlines one T cell receptor (beta chain) sequence together with its context. What it binds is unknown. This record comes from a study of vaccination and CD4 T cells after COVID-19. Study results and limitations: Rising from around 20 to 38, the median of SARS-CoV-2-reactive clonotypes did not change significantly.

The sample's treatment: approximately nine-day PBMC culture with coronavirus spike peptide pools or control peptides (ViraFEST assay). CD4+ T lymphocytes from the unexposed donor were collected before the COVID-19 pandemic (2011-2018). Upon completion of more than 9 days of culture, CD4+ T cells were isolated via negative selection. An Oncomine TCR Beta short-read assay was used to sequence the DNA from cultured CD4+ T cells. Extraction of genomic DNA was performed on cultured CD4+ T cells. TCRdb used MiXCR to reprocess the PCR reads, holding one entry per CDR3 protein. The repertoire holds some 10,000 distinct CDR3 sequences, roughly 30% seen once, with roughly 22% in the top ten. This receptor was obtained from a human donor in good health. The sequencing input was CD4+ T cells from blood, cultured in vitro.

The CDR3 protein is CSANRGGNTEAFF. CDR3 sequence (DNA): TGCAGTGCTAATCGCGGGGGGAACACTGAAGCTTTCTTT. The V and J genes are TRBV20-1 and TRBJ1-1, with D possibly TRBD1 on 5 matching bases. This CDR3 has 13 residues. V lost 4 bases and J 1 base, leaving 10 bases between the germline ends. Germline V CDR1 and CDR2: DFQATT, SNEGSKA (reference sequence).